Reported below is one TCR beta chain. The antigen is not known. This sample is part of a study of graft-versus-host responses after intestinal transplantation. Study details: Isolated intestinal, liver-intestinal, or multivisceral transplants had been given to the recipients. Anti-thymocyte globulin was used for induction in all recipients, who then took tacrolimus and steroids for approximately three years.

V dropped 6 bases and J dropped 5 bases, with 19 bases sitting between them. The CDR3 loop spans 16 amino acids. CDR1 and CDR2 from the germline V gene are KGHSH and LQKENI. Sequenced by immunoSEQ multiplex PCR; TCRdb stores in-frame clones only, minus some. The table shows about 90,000 clones, with around 93% occurring only once. Study findings and constraints: The recipient marrow held GvH clones, and some of them showed up first in ileum or blood. Some patients had graft-donor T cell macrochimerism, and their allografts showed high graft-versus-host to host-versus-graft clonal ratios.

The clonotype originates from a human donor who was the organ donor for an intestinal transplant. The chain uses TRBV18 and TRBJ1-4; possibly TRBD1 for D (5 bases). This sample comprised unstimulated CD4+ T cells sorted from spleen or lymph node cells, obtained before transplant. The CDR3 loop reads CASSSTGGRENEKLFF. CDR3 in DNA: TGTGCCAGCTCGTCTACAGGTGGAAGGGAGAATGAAAAACTGTTTTTT.